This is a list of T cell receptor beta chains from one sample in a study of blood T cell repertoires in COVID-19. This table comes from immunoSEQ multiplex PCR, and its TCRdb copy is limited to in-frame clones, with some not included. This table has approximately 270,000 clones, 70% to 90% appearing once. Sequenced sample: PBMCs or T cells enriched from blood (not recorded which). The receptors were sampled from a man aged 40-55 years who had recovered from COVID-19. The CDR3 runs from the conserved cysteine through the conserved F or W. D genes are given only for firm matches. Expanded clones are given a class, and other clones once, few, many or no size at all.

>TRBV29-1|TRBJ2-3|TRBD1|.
TGCAGCGGGGGGGACAGGGCGGATACGCAGTATTTT
CSGGDRADTQYF
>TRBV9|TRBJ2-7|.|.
TGTGCCAGCAGCGTGTTCCCCCGGGTTCCCTACGAGCAGTACTTC
CASSVFPRVPYEQYF
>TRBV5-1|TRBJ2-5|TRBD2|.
TGCGCCAGCAGCACGGGACTAGCGGGAGCATTGGAGACCCAGTACTTC
CASSTGLAGALETQYF
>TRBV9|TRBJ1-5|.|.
TGTGCCAGCAGCGGGGGGACTGCCAATCAGCCCCAGCATTTT
CASSGGTANQPQHF
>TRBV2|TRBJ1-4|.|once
TGTGCCAGCAGACACTCCGGGTCCGGAGGGGAAAAACTGTTTTTT
CASRHSGSGGEKLFF
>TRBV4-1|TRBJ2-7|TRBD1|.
TGCGCCAGCAGCCAAGTCTCGGGACAGCTAGCCTACGAGCAGTACTTC
CASSQVSGQLAYEQYF
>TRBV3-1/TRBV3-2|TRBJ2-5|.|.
TGTGCCAGCAGCCAAAGCAGGGAGACCCAGTACTTC
CASSQSRETQYF
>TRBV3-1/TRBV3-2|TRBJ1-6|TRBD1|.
TGTGCCAGCAGCCCGAGGGGGCTTAATTCACCCCTCCACTTT
CASSPRGLNSPLHF
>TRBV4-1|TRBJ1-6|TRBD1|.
TGCGCCAGCAGCCAAGAGACAGGGGGTCTCTCACCCCTCCACTTT
CASSQETGGLSPLHF
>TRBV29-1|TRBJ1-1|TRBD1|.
TGCAGCGTTGAAGAGAATCAGGGGGGCCATGGAGCTTTCTTT
CSVEENQGGHGAFF
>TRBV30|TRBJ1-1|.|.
TGTGCCTGGAGTGTAATCAGGAACACTGAAGCTTTCTTT
CAWSVIRNTEAFF
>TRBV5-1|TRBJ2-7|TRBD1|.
TGCGCCAGCAGCGCCCGGGACAGGTACGAGCAGTACTTC
CASSARDRYEQYF
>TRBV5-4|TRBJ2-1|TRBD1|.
TGTGCCAGCAGCGGACAGGGGGTTGAAAATGAGCAGTTCTTC
CASSGQGVENEQFF
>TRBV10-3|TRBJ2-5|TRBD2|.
TGTGCCATCAGTGAACCGGGACTAGCGGGGGGCACAGGGACCCAGTACTTC
CAISEPGLAGGTGTQYF
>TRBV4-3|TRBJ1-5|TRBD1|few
TGCGCCAGCAGCCAAGATAGGGGGCTTCAGCCCCAGCATTTT
CASSQDRGLQPQHF
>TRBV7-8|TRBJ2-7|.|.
TGTGCCAGCAGCTTAAGCATGGACTTCATATACTACGAGCAGTACTTC
CASSLSMDFIYYEQYF
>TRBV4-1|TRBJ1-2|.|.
TGCGCCAGCAGCCAAGAGGGTCGTAGTTTGGGGGGTGAGGGCTACACCTTC
CASSQEGRSLGGEGYTF
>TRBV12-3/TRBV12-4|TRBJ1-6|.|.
TGTGCCAGCAGTTTACTCAGATCACCCCTCCACTTT
CASSLLRSPLHF
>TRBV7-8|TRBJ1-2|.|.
TGTGCCAGCAGCTTAGTTCGGGGGGCCAACTATGGCTACACCTTC
CASSLVRGANYGYTF
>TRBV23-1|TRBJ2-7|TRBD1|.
TGCGCCAGCAGTCATTCGGACGTGGACAGGCCAAGGTACGAGCAGTACTTC
CASSHSDVDRPRYEQYF
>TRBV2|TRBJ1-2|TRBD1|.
TGTGCCAGCGCAGGACAGGGTGTCTACTATGGCTACACCTTC
CASAGQGVYYGYTF
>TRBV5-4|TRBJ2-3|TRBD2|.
TGTGCCAGCAGCCACGGGACTAGCGGGCCAGATACGCAGTATTTT
CASSHGTSGPDTQYF
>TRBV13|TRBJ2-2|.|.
TGTGCCAGCAGCCCGAGGACAAAATCGAACACCGGGGAGCTGTTTTTT
CASSPRTKSNTGELFF
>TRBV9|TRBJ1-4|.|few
TGTGCCAGCAGCGGTCCCGCAACTAATGAAAAACTGTTTTTT
CASSGPATNEKLFF
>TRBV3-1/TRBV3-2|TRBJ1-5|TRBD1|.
TGTGCCAGCAGCCAAGACGGGACAGCTAATCAGCCCCAGCATTTT
CASSQDGTANQPQHF
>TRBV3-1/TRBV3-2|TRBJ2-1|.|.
TGTGCCAGCAGCCAAGCCTGGGGCGGTTTATCCTACAATGAGCAGTTCTTC
CASSQAWGGLSYNEQFF
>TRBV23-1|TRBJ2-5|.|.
TGCGCCAGCAGTCAATCCATACAGTACCAAGAGACCCAGTACTTC
CASSQSIQYQETQYF
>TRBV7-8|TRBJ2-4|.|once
TGTGCCAGCAGCTTAGCGGCGGTAGCCAAAAACATTCAGTACTTC
CASSLAAVAKNIQYF
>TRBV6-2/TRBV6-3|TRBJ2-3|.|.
TGTGCCAGCAGTCCCAGGGTGGATACGCAGTATTTT
CASSPRVDTQYF
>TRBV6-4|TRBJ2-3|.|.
TGTGCCAGCAGTGCCGAGGGCACAGATACGCAGTATTTT
CASSAEGTDTQYF
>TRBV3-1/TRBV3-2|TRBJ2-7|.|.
TGTGCCAGCAGCCCAGAACGAGCGGGCGAGCAGTACTTC
CASSPERAGEQYF
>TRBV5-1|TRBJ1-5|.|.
TGCGCCAGCAGGGCAGGAAGCAATCAGCCCCAGCATTTT
CASRAGSNQPQHF
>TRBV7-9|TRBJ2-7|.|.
TGTGCCAGCAGTAGAGACAGGAGCTACGAGCAGTACTTC
CASSRDRSYEQYF
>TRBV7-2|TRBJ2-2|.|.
TGTGCCAGCAGCACCCGGACTATGCACACCGGGGAGCTGTTTTTT
CASSTRTMHTGELFF
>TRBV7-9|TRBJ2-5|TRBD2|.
TGTGCCAGCAGCGTAAGGACTAGCGGGAGAGGCGTGGAGACCCAGTACTTC
CASSVRTSGRGVETQYF
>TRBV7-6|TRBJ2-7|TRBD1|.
TGTGCCAGCAGCTTAGGGGGACAGGGGGTCTACGAGCAGTACTTC
CASSLGGQGVYEQYF
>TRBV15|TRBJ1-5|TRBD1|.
TGTGCCACCAGCAGAAACCGGGACAGGGGAAGGGCCAATCAGCCCCAGCATTTT
CATSRNRDRGRANQPQHF
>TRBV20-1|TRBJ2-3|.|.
TGCAGTGCTCCTTCGTATACGCAGTATTTT
CSAPSYTQYF
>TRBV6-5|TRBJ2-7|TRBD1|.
TGTGCCAGCAGCCACCTGGACAGGGCAGGCGAGCAGTACTTC
CASSHLDRAGEQYF
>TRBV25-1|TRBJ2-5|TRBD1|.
TGTGCCAGCAGTTTCATCTCCGGGACAGTTCAAGAGACCCAGTACTTC
CASSFISGTVQETQYF